This TCR beta chain was sequenced for a study of OX40 agonist ivuxolimab in advanced cancers. Looking at the study overall: The patients received ivuxolimab by intravenous route every 2 weeks at 0.01 to 10 mg/kg. Patients undergoing dose escalation presented with hepatocellular carcinoma, melanoma, renal cell or head and neck cancer. Therapy given before enrollment (anti-PD-1, anti-PD-L1 or anti-CTLA-4) was allowed, and roughly 41% had some.

To note about this clone: The antigen remains undetermined.

Findings and limits, study-wide: Expanded clones belonging to CD8+ T cells outnumbered, on average, those of CD4+.

Some clones are missing from TCRdb's copy, which holds only in-frame ones; the method was immunoSEQ multiplex PCR. The sample records about 37,000 clones, 85% to 90% being singletons. Germline V gene sequence: CDR1 SGHRS, CDR2 YFSETQ. The length of the CDR3 is 15 residues. V was cut by 1 base and J by 2 bases, with 11 bases left in between. V usage is TRBV5-1 and J usage is TRBJ2-3, with D tentatively TRBD2 (7 bases). The clonotype was recovered from an adult with an advanced solid tumor such as melanoma, head and neck, liver or kidney cancer. The sequencing here drew on CD4+ or CD8+ T cells sorted from blood, taken in a trial of the OX40 agonist ivuxolimab. In DNA, the CDR3 is TGCGCCAGCAGCTTGTCGGGGGGCCCCACAGATACGCAGTATTTT. Protein product: CASSLSGGPTDTQYF.